This TCR beta chain was retrieved from a study of blood T cell repertoires in COVID-19. Looking at the study overall: T cells, B-cell-depleted T cells, or PBMCs provided the cDNA or gDNA that served as material.

Germline V gives CDR1 SNHLY, CDR2 FYNNEI. The length of the CDR3 is 15 residues. V lost 4 bases and J lost 0; bases outside the gene matches: 3. Some clones are missing from TCRdb's copy, which holds only in-frame ones; the method was immunoSEQ multiplex PCR. The top ten hold about 19% of the sample, which has about 170,000 clones, around 83% seen once. Only one count was recorded for this clone. The sequence came from a woman aged 70 to 79 who had recovered from COVID-19. The V gene is TRBV2, the J gene TRBJ2-1; 7 bases agree with TRBD2. The sequencing input was peripheral blood. CDR3 in amino acids: CASSGTSSSYNEQFF. CDR3 DNA sequence: TGTGCCAGCAGTGGGACTAGTTCCTCCTACAATGAGCAGTTCTTC. The whole variable domain, remainder taken from reference TRBV2 and TRBJ2-1, is EPEVTQTPSHQVTQMGQEVILRCVPISNHLYFYWYRQILGQKVEFLVSFYNNEISEKSEIFDDQFSVERPDGSNFTLKIRSTKLEDSAMYFCASSGTSSSYNEQFFGPGTRLTVL.